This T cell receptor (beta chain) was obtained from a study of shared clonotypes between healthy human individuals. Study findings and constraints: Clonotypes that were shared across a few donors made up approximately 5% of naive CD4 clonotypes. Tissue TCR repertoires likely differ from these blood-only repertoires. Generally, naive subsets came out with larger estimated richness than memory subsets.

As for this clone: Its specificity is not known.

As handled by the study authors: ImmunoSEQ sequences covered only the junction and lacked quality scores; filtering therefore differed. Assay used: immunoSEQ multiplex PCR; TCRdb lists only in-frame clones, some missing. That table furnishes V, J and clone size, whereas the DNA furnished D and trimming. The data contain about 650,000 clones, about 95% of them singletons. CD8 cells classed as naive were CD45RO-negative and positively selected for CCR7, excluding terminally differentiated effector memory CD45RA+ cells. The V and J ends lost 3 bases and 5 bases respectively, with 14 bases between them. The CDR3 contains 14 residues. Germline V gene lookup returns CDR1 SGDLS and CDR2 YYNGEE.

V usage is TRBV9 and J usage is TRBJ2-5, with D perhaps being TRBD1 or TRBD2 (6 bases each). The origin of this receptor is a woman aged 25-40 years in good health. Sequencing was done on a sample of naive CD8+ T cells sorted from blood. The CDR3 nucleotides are TGTGCCAGCAGCGCAAACAGGGACTTCGAGACCCAGTACTTC. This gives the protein CASSANRDFETQYF.